This TCR beta chain was obtained from a study of blood T cell repertoires in COVID-19. Study at large: Italy, Spain and the United States were the sources of the convalescent and acute COVID-19 samples. Sample material is recorded as cDNA or gDNA derived from T cells, B-cell-depleted T cells, or PBMCs.

How the authors handled the data: By means of reference gene primer amplification, nucleated cell counts were estimated. Profiling relied on immunoSEQ multiplex PCR, and the TCRdb table lists in-frame clones only, not all of them. From that table come the V and J calls and clone size; the DNA was used to work out D and trimming. The sample contains about 35,000 clones, 70% to 90% of which appear only once. This TCR derives from a human donor in a cohort sampled during active COVID-19. Source material: peripheral blood.

The CDR3 DNA reads as TGTGCCGGGGCCCAGCGGGGGGCAGATACGCAGTATTTT. Its translation: CAGAQRGADTQYF. This chain joins TRBV7-2 and TRBJ2-3; 9 positions match TRBD2. CDR3 length: 13 amino acids. V shed 11 bases and J 4 bases; nucleotides not matched to a gene: 7. The germline V gene encodes CDR1 SGHTA and CDR2 FQGNSA. The whole variable domain, filled in from reference TRBV7-2 and TRBJ2-3, reads GAGVSQSPSNKVTEKGKDVELRCDPISGHTALYWYRQSLGQGLEFLIYFQGNSAPDKSGLPSDRFSAERTGGSVSTLTIQRTQQEDSAVYLCAGAQRGADTQYFGPGTRLTVL.